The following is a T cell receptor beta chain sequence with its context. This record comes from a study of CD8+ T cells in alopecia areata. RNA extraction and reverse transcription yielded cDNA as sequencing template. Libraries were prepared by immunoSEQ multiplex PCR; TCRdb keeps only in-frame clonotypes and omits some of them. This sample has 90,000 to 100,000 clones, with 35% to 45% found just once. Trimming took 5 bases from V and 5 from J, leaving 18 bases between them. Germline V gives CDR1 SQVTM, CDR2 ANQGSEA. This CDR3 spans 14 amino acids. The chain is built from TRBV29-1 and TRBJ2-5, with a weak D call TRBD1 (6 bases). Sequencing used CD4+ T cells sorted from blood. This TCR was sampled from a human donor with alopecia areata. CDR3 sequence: CSVPSDSFRETQYF. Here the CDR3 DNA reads TGCAGCGTTCCATCGGACAGTTTTCGGGAGACCCAGTACTTC.